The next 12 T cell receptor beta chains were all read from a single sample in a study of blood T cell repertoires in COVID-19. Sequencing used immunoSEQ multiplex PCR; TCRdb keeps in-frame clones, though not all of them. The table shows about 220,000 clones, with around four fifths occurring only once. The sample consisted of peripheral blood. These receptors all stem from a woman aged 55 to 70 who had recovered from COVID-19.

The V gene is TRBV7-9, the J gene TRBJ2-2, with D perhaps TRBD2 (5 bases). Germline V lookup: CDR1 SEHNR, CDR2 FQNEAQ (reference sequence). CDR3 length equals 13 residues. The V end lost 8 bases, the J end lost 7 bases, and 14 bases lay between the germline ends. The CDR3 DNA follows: TGTGCCAGCGTCCGGGGTGGGGACGGGGAGCTGTTTTTT. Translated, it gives CASVRGGDGELFF.

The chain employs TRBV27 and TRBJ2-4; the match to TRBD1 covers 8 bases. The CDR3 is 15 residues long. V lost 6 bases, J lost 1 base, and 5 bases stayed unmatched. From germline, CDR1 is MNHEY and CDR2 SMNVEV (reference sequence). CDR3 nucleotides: TGTGCCAGCAGCCGGACAGGGTCGGCCAAAAACATTCAGTACTTC. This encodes CASSRTGSAKNIQYF.

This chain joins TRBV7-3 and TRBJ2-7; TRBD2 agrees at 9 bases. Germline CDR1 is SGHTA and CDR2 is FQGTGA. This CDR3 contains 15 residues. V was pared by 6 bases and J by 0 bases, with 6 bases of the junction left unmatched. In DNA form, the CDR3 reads TGTGCCAGCAGACTCAGCGGGGGGCCCTCCTACGAGCAGTACTTC. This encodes CASRLSGGPSYEQYF.

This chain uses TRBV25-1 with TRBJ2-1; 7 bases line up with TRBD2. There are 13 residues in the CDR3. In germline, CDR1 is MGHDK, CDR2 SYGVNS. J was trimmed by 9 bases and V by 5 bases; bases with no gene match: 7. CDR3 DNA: TGTGCCAGCAGTCCTCTGGGACTATCTGAGCAGTTCTTC. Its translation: CASSPLGLSEQFF. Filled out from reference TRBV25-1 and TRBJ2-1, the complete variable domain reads EADIYQTPRYLVIGTGKKITLECSQTMGHDKMYWYQQDPGMELHLIHYSYGVNSTEKGDLSSESTVSRIRTEHFPLTLESARPSHTSQYLCASSPLGLSEQFFGPGTRLTVL.

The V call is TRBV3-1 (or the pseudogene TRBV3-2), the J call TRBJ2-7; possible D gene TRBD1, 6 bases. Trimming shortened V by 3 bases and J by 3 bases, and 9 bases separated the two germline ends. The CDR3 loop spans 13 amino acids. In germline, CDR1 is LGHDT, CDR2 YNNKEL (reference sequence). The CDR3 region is CASSQQGHYEQYF. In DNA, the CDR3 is TGTGCCAGCAGCCAGCAGGGGCACTACGAGCAGTACTTC.

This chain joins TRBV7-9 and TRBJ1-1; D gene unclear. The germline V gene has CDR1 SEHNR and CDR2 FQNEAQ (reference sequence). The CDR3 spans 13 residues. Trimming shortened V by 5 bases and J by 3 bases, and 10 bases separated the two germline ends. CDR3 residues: CASSPGWDTEAFF. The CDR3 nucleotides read TGTGCCAGCAGCCCGGGGTGGGACACTGAAGCTTTCTTT.

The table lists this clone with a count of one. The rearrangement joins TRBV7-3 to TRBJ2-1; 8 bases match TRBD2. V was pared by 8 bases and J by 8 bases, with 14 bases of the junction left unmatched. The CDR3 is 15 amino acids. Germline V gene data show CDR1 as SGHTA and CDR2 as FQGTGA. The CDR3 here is CASAQGVGTRDEQFF. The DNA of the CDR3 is TGTGCCAGCGCCCAAGGGGTGGGGACTAGAGATGAGCAGTTCTTC.

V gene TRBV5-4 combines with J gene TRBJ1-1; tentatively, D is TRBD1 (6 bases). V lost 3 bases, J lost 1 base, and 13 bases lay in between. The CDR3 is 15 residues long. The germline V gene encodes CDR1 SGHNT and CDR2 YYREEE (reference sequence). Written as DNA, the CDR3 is TGTGCCAGCAGCTCTATAGACAGGAGGAACACTGAAGCTTTCTTT. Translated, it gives CASSSIDRRNTEAFF.

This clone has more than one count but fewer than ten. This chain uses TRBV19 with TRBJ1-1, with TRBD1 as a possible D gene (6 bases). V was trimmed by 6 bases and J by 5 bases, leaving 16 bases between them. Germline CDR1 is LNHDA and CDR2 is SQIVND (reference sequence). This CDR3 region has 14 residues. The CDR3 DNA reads TGTGCCAGTAGCCTCAGGGGAATTGGAACTGAAGCTTTCTTT. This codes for CASSLRGIGTEAFF.

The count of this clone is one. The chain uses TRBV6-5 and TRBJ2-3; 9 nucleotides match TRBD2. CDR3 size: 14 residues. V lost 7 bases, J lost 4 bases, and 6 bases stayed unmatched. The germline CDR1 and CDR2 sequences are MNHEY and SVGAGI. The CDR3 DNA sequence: TGTGCCAGCACTCCGAGCGGGGGGCCAGATACGCAGTATTTT. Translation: CASTPSGGPDTQYF.

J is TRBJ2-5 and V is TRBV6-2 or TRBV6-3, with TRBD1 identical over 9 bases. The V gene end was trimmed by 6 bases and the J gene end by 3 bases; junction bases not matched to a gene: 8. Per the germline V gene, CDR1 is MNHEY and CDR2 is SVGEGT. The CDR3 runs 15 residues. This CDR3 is CASSSPTGGEETQYF. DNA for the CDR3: TGTGCCAGCAGCTCTCCGACAGGGGGAGAAGAGACCCAGTACTTC.

CDR3 sequence reads: CASSSTVGELFF. DNA of the CDR3: TGTGCCAGCAGCTCCACTGTCGGGGAGCTGTTTTTT. V gene TRBV11-3 combines with J gene TRBJ2-2; D remains ambiguous. Germline V gene lookup returns CDR1 SGHNT and CDR2 YENEEA. V lost 4 bases to trimming and J lost 7 bases, with 7 bases between them. The CDR3 is 12 residues long.